This TCR beta chain was identified in a study of T cells after yellow fever vaccination. Overall study: Preparation of the low-cell-number fractions used SMART-Seq v4 Ultra Low Input. Overall study results and limits: Subsequent booster samples again held most clones from primary vaccination (nearly 98% CD4, about 90% CD8). The bulk population could contribute abundant contaminating clonotypes to FACS-sorted repertoires.

Notes on this clonotype: Its specificity is unknown.

Making TCR cDNA involved 5'RACE template switching, which added UMIs and a universal primer site. Each CDR3 protein gets one entry after TCRdb re-called the 5' RACE reads with MiXCR. This table has about 630,000 distinct CDR3 sequences, 10% to 15% appearing once. Specimen: PBMCs, collected on the day of the yellow fever booster vaccination. The clonotype originates from a man aged 25 to 45 who received the YFV17D yellow fever vaccine.

The CDR3 coding sequence is TGCGCCAGCAGCGCTATAGGGCACGAGCAGTACTTC. Translating it yields CASSAIGHEQYF. The chain uses TRBV5-1 and TRBJ2-7; D unresolved. Trimming cost V 4 bases and J 5 bases, with 10 bases left between them. The CDR3 totals 12 residues. Germline V gives CDR1 SGHRS, CDR2 YFSETQ.